The 17 T cell receptor beta chains below come from one sample, sequenced in a study of CD8+ T cells in alopecia areata. Investigators isolated RNA and reverse transcribed it into cDNA to act as the sequencing template. Only in-frame clones appear in the TCRdb table, and some are missing; sequencing was by immunoSEQ multiplex PCR. The repertoire yields about 3,600 clones, none seen only once; the top ten contain about 33%. Markers including CD4, CD8alpha, NKG2D and NKG2ACE guided sorting of pooled cutaneous lymph node cells. The source material was CD8+ T cells sorted from a lymph node. Source of these receptors: a C3H/HeJ mouse with alopecia areata. Strain MHC haplotype: H2-k.

The sample holds many counts of this clone. Gene and germline names: mouse. From the germline J gene comes the end of the CDR3, since the read stops 4 residues before it. The V and J genes are TRBV13-2 and TRBJ2-1, with TRBD1 matching over 11 bases. Looked up from germline, CDR1 is NNHNN and CDR2 is SYGAGS (reference sequence). The CDR3 spans 14 residues. CDR3: CASGDRTGGAEQFF. The sequenced part of the CDR3 DNA is TGTGCCAGCGGTGATCGGACAGGGGGCGCT.

This clone was seen repeatedly, ten times or more. Gene names follow the mouse nomenclature. The DNA ends 4 residues before the CDR3 does, and the rest of the CDR3 is filled in from the germline J gene. The chain links TRBV19 to TRBJ2-7; D is unresolved. The ends were cut back, 3 bases at V and 0 bases at J, with 7 bases in the middle. This CDR3 has 13 residues. CDR1 and CDR2 (germline): FNHDT, SITEND (reference sequence). Incomplete CDR3 DNA: TGTGCCAGCAGTAGTGGGTTCTCCTAT. It translates to CASSSGFSY. The entire CDR3 protein reads CASSSGFSYEQYF.

Notes on this clone: Here the gene names and germline are mouse. The CDR3 end falls 4 residues outside the read, so it is completed with the germline J gene. V is TRBV13-3 and J is TRBJ2-5, with 7 bases identical to TRBD1. The CDR3 has 15 amino acids. The V and J ends lost 3 bases and 0 bases, in that order; junction bases with no gene match: 4. The V gene's germline CDR1 is NNHDY and CDR2 SYVADS. The CDR3: CASSGDSLNQDTQYF. The sequenced CDR3 bases are TGTGCCAGCAGTGGGGACAGCCTTAACCAAGAC.

This clone was detected ten times or more. Mouse germline and gene names are used. Partial CDR3 DNA: TGTGCCAGCAGTGATCTTTCTGGGGGGTAT. Translating it yields CASSDLSGGY. The whole CDR3 region reads CASSDLSGGYEQYF. The V call is TRBV13-3, the J call TRBJ2-7, with TRBD2 matching 8 bases. The observed sequence ends 4 residues before the CDR3 terminus, with the missing tail filled in from the germline J gene. The germline CDR1 and CDR2 sequences are NNHDY and SYVADS. There are 14 residues in the CDR3.

In this sample, this clone turned up many times. Gene names and germline match the mouse. The CDR3 goes on 3 residues after the read ends, and that part is filled in from the germline J gene. The V and J genes are TRBV13-3 and TRBJ1-6; D possibly corresponds to TRBD1 (5 bases). TRBJ1-6 is an open reading frame, and its role is uncertain. The CDR3 has 15 amino acids. Looked up from germline, CDR1 is NNHDY and CDR2 is SYVADS. V was shortened by 3 bases and J by 0 bases, with 7 bases between the two germline ends. CDR3 bases read: TGTGCCAGCAGTGGGACAAATTCCTATAATTCGCCC. It encodes CASSGTNSYNSP. The complete CDR3 reads CASSGTNSYNSPLYF.

This clone has a count of ten or more. Gene labels here are mouse ones. The read ends 4 residues early relative to the CDR3; the germline J gene fills the gap. The chain recombines TRBV13-2 with TRBJ2-3, with TRBD1 matching 7 bases. The CDR3 is made up of 15 amino acids. The V and J ends lost 4 bases and 0 bases, in that order; junction bases with no gene match: 5. From germline, CDR1 is NNHNN and CDR2 SYGAGS (reference sequence). CDR3 DNA, as far as it was read: TGTGCCAGCGGTACCAGGGACAGTAGTGCAGAA. The encoded protein is CASGTRDSSAE. The entire CDR3 is CASGTRDSSAETLYF.

This clone was detected many times. Genes and germline come from the mouse. The CDR3 end lies 3 residues beyond the end of the read and is filled in from the germline J gene. This rearrangement joins TRBV13-1 to TRBJ1-6, with 8 bases aligning to TRBD1. TRBJ1-6 is identified as an open reading frame with a role that is uncertain. V was pared by 2 bases and J by 9 bases, with 4 bases of the junction left unmatched. Germline CDR1 is NSHNY and CDR2 is SYGAGN. The CDR3 has 14 residues. The CDR3 region is CASSENRGGSPLYF. The covered CDR3 bases are TGTGCCAGCAGTGAGAACAGGGGGGGTTCGCCC.

This clone has ten or more counts. Any gene name here is a mouse gene name. The CDR3 end lies 4 residues beyond the end of the read and is filled in from the germline J gene. The rearrangement uses TRBV13-2 and TRBJ2-7; the D is unclear. V shed 1 base and J shed 3 bases, with 5 bases lying between them. In germline, CDR1 is NNHNN, CDR2 SYGAGS (reference sequence). The CDR3 has 12 residues. This chain's CDR3 is CASGDLFYEQYF. CDR3 DNA, as far as it was read: TGTGCCAGCGGTGATCTGTTCTAT.

This clone was seen repeatedly, ten times or more. Genes and germline come from the mouse. The read gets to within 4 residues of the CDR3 end, and the germline J gene fills in the rest. The rearrangement joins TRBV13-1 to TRBJ2-1, with TRBD2 as a possible D gene (6 bases). Per the germline V gene, CDR1 is NSHNY and CDR2 is SYGAGN. The V and J ends lost 0 bases and 2 bases respectively, with 12 bases between them. The CDR3 extends over 16 amino acids. The sequenced part of the CDR3 DNA is TGTGCCAGCAGTGATGAAGAGGTGGGGGACTATGCT. Translated: CASSDEEVGDYA. The CDR3 reads in full as CASSDEEVGDYAEQFF.

At least ten counts were recorded for this clone. Gene names are mouse gene names. From the germline J gene comes the end of the CDR3, since the read stops 4 residues before it. The rearrangement uses TRBV13-3 and TRBJ2-5; the match to TRBD2 covers 11 bases. Germline V gives CDR1 NNHDY, CDR2 SYVADS. CDR3 length equals 14 residues. CDR3 DNA (partial): TGTGCCAGCAGTGGGGGACTGGGGGTAGAC. Amino acids: CASSGGLGVD. The full CDR3 is CASSGGLGVDTQYF. Using reference TRBV13-3 and TRBJ2-5 for the parts outside the CDR3, the full variable domain is EAAVTQSPRSKVAVTGGKVTLSCHQTNNHDYMYWYRQDTGHGLRLIHYSYVADSTEKGDIPDGYKASRPSQENFSLILELASLSQTAVYFCASSGGLGVDTQYFGPGTRLLVL.

Many counts were recorded for this clone. Mouse names are used for the genes. Sequencing ends 4 residues short of the CDR3 end; the germline J gene provides the rest. At the DNA level, this CDR3 is encoded by other sequences in the same sample as well. The chain carries TRBV13-2 and TRBJ2-3; tentatively, D is TRBD1 (6 bases). Germline V gene lookup returns CDR1 NNHNN and CDR2 SYGAGS (reference sequence). The ends were cut back, 2 bases at V and 0 bases at J, with 13 bases in the middle. This CDR3 is built from 16 residues. The sequenced part of the CDR3 DNA is TGTGCCAGCGGTGAAGGAGGCAGGGGTAGTGCAGAA. Amino acid sequence: CASGEGGRGSAE. The CDR3, in full, reads CASGEGGRGSAETLYF.

This clone was observed at least ten times. Gene labels here are mouse ones. The CDR3 end falls 4 residues outside the read, so it is completed with the germline J gene. The V call is TRBV14, the J call TRBJ2-5, with 8 positions matching TRBD2. In germline, CDR1 is SGHDT, CDR2 FRDEAV. The CDR3 consists of 16 residues. V shed 2 bases, J shed 3 bases, and the junction held 8 bases outside the gene matches. The sequenced part of the CDR3 DNA is TGTGCCAGCAGTTTTGGGTCTCCTGGGGGGCAAGAC. Translated: CASSFGSPGGQD. The whole CDR3 protein is CASSFGSPGGQDTQYF. The full variable domain, rest sourced from reference TRBV14 and TRBJ2-5, is EAGVTQSPRYAVLQEGQAVSFWCDPISGHDTLYWYQQPRDQGPQLLVYFRDEAVIDNSQLPSDRFSAVRPKGTNSTLKIQSAKQGDTATYLCASSFGSPGGQDTQYFGPGTRLLVL.

The table lists this clone with many counts. Mouse gene names and germline throughout. The CDR3 end falls 4 residues outside the read, so it is completed with the germline J gene. The V gene is TRBV1, the J gene TRBJ2-1, with 11 positions matching TRBD2. The CDR3 has 16 amino acids. V gave up 4 bases and J gave up 0 bases; unmatched junction bases: 2. Germline CDR1 is NSQYPW and CDR2 is LRSPGD (reference sequence). The CDR3 loop reads CTCSGTGGYNYAEQFF. The sequenced CDR3 bases are TGCACCTGCAGTGGGACTGGGGGGTATAACTATGCT.

This clone was seen ten or more times. Gene names and germline refer to mouse. The CDR3 end is not reached by the read, which stops 4 residues before it; the germline J gene fills it in. V is TRBV29 and J is TRBJ2-1; a weak D match, TRBD1 (6 bases). This CDR3 has 13 amino acids. The V end was cut by 7 bases, the J end by 4 bases, with 11 bases between. The germline V gene has CDR1 MSHET and CDR2 SYDVDS. The sequenced CDR3 bases are TGTGCTAGCAAACAGGGAGGTTATGCT. It codes for CASKQGGYA. The full CDR3 sequence reads CASKQGGYAEQFF.

This clone was found many times. Gene names are the mouse ones. Coverage ceases 4 residues before the CDR3 finishes, and the germline J gene fills in the end. The rearrangement joins TRBV13-3 to TRBJ2-4; 7 bases fit TRBD1. The V gene's germline CDR1 is NNHDY and CDR2 SYVADS. This CDR3 is built from 14 residues. V lost 5 bases, J lost 1 base, and 4 bases stayed unmatched. The CDR3 is CASSTGVGQNTLYF. The sequenced CDR3 bases are TGTGCCAGCAGCACAGGGGTGGGTCAAAAC.

This clone showed up many times. Gene names and germline refer to mouse. The CDR3 end lies 4 residues beyond the end of the read and is filled in from the germline J gene. Other DNA sequences in the same sample also yield this CDR3. The V and J genes are TRBV31 and TRBJ2-3; a weak D match, TRBD2 (6 bases). The CDR3 covers 14 residues. Trimming removed 3 bases from V and 2 bases from J, with 12 bases in between. Germline assignment: CDR1 GKSSPN and CDR2 SITVG. CDR3: CAWSLGGSAETLYF. The CDR3 bases that were read are TGTGCCTGGAGCCTCGGGGGGTCTGCAGAA.

Sample share makes this clone medium-sized. Gene and germline names: mouse. Read coverage stops 4 residues before the CDR3 terminus; the germline J gene supplies the remainder. The rearrangement uses TRBV17 and TRBJ2-7; 11 positions agree with TRBD2. The CDR3 spans 15 residues. Germline-derived CDR1 and CDR2 are MNHDT and YYDKIL. Trimming removed 3 bases from V and 3 bases from J; junction bases left unmatched: 4. The CDR3 here is CASSSIGTGGYEQYF. The CDR3 bases that were read are TGTGCTAGCAGTAGTATCGGGACTGGGGGCTAT.